Listed below are T cell receptor beta chains from one sample, sequenced in a study of control samples from healthy donors and cancer patients. Generated by immunoSEQ multiplex PCR, the TCRdb table keeps only in-frame clones and is missing some. The table includes about 79,000 clones, under 95% detected once. Sample: PBMCs. These receptor sequences come from a middle-aged woman with lung cancer. CDR3s include the opening cysteine and the closing phenylalanine or tryptophan. The D gene is left open where the match is weak. Rows give clone size only sometimes, using once, few, many, or a class for an expanded clone.

V	length	D	size	J	DNA	CDR3
TRBV25-1	18	TRBD2	few	TRBJ2-5	TGTGCCAGCAGTGATATCCCCGGGAAGCGGGGGGGTGGGGAGACCCAGTACTTC	CASSDIPGKRGGGETQYF
TRBV10-3	14	NA	NA	TRBJ1-6	TGTGCCATCAGTGAAGCAGGGAGTAATTCACCCCTCCACTTT	CAISEAGSNSPLHF
TRBV5-1	15	TRBD1	NA	TRBJ1-3	TGCGCCAGCAGCTTGGATGACAGGGAAGGAAACACCATATATTTT	CASSLDDREGNTIYF
TRBV6-1	14	NA	NA	TRBJ2-7	TGTGCCAGCAGTGAAAGGGTAGGGAACTACGAGCAGTACTTC	CASSERVGNYEQYF
TRBV7-3	15	TRBD1	NA	TRBJ2-2	TGTGCCAGCAGCTCCACAGGGGGAGCTACCGGGGAGCTGTTTTTT	CASSSTGGATGELFF
TRBV7-8	14	NA	NA	TRBJ1-2	TGTGCCAGCAGCCCGTGGCGGGGCCACTATGGCTACACCTTC	CASSPWRGHYGYTF
TRBV24-1	19	TRBD1	NA	TRBJ1-2	TGTGCCACCAGTGATGAGCGACCGGGACAGGAGGGCGACAACTATGGCTACACCTTC	CATSDERPGQEGDNYGYTF
TRBV11-2	14	NA	NA	TRBJ2-7	TGTGCCAGCAGCTTACTGGGGGAAGCCTACGAGCAGTACTTC	CASSLLGEAYEQYF
TRBV7-2	12	NA	NA	TRBJ2-5	TGTGCCAGCAGCCACGGCCAAGAGACCCAGTACTTC	CASSHGQETQYF
TRBV30	14	NA	NA	TRBJ2-3	TGTGCCTGGAGTGTAGGACAGAGCACAGATACGCAGTATTTT	CAWSVGQSTDTQYF
TRBV5-5	17	TRBD1	NA	TRBJ1-1	TGTGCCAGCAGCGCCGGGGACAGGCATAATCTCGGCACTGAAGCTTTCTTT	CASSAGDRHNLGTEAFF
TRBV3-1/TRBV3-2	15	NA	NA	TRBJ1-1	TGTGCCAGCAGCCAAGCAGGGGCCCAGAACACTGAAGCTTTCTTT	CASSQAGAQNTEAFF
TRBV30	13	TRBD1	NA	TRBJ2-4	TGTGCCTGGAGCAGACAGGGCAAAAACATTCAGTACTTC	CAWSRQGKNIQYF
TRBV21-1	14	NA	NA	TRBJ1-5	TGTGCCAGCAGCAGGACCTCTAGCAATCAGCCCCAGCATTTT	CASSRTSSNQPQHF
TRBV5-1	12	NA	NA	TRBJ2-7	TGCGCCAGCAGCTTGGTGGGGTACGAGCAGTACTTC	CASSLVGYEQYF
TRBV6-2/TRBV6-3	12	NA	once	TRBJ2-3	TGTGCCAGCAGTTCTAGCACAGATACGCAGTATTTT	CASSSSTDTQYF
TRBV4-2	14	NA	NA	TRBJ2-7	TGTGCCAGCAGCCCCCCGGGAGGGGGCGGAGAGCAGTACTTC	CASSPPGGGGEQYF
TRBV6-6	15	NA	NA	TRBJ2-2	TGTGCCGCAAAGCCCCCGGGCATTGACACCGGGGAGCTGTTTTTT	CAAKPPGIDTGELFF
TRBV3-1/TRBV3-2	13	NA	few	TRBJ1-5	TGTGCCAGCAGCCAAGGGGTAAGGCAGCCCCAGCATTTT	CASSQGVRQPQHF
TRBV4-2	17	TRBD1	NA	TRBJ1-3	TGTGCCAGCAGCGGCCCCCTAGGACAGGCACCGGGAAACACCATATATTTT	CASSGPLGQAPGNTIYF
TRBV2	17	NA	NA	TRBJ2-4	TGTGCCAGCAGTGAAGGGGGGAAGGGGGTAGCCAAAAACATTCAGTACTTC	CASSEGGKGVAKNIQYF
TRBV5-1	14	TRBD1	NA	TRBJ2-7	TGCGCCAGCAGCACTGGGACAGATAACTACGAGCAGTACTTC	CASSTGTDNYEQYF
TRBV29-1	14	TRBD1	once	TRBJ2-3	TGCAGCGTTTCCGGACAGGGGAGCACAGATACGCAGTATTTT	CSVSGQGSTDTQYF
TRBV5-1	15	NA	NA	TRBJ1-2	TGCGCCAGCAGCTTGGGCGGGGAAGCTAACTATGGCTACACCTTC	CASSLGGEANYGYTF
TRBV11-2	15	TRBD1	NA	TRBJ1-6	TGTGCCAGCAGCATGACAGGGGTTGACGATTCACCCCTCCACTTT	CASSMTGVDDSPLHF
TRBV28	13	NA	NA	TRBJ2-7	TGTGCCAGCAGTTTAAGGGGGGCAGGAGAGCAGTACTTC	CASSLRGAGEQYF
TRBV27	15	TRBD1	NA	TRBJ1-4	TGTGCCAGCAGTGAACAGGGGGCAACTAATGAAAAACTGTTTTTT	CASSEQGATNEKLFF
TRBV3-1/TRBV3-2	14	NA	NA	TRBJ1-1	TGTGCCAGCAGCCACTACGGGGTGAACACTGAAGCTTTCTTT	CASSHYGVNTEAFF
TRBV3-1/TRBV3-2	13	TRBD1	few	TRBJ2-7	TGTGCCAGCAGCCAAGCGACAGGGCGCGAGCAGTACTTC	CASSQATGREQYF
TRBV4-1	14	NA	NA	TRBJ2-1	TGCGCCAGCAGCCAGCTTCGTACCTACAATGAGCAGTTCTTC	CASSQLRTYNEQFF
TRBV6-4	15	NA	NA	TRBJ1-1	TGTGCCAGCAGTGAAGATTACTACATGAACACTGAAGCTTTCTTT	CASSEDYYMNTEAFF
TRBV18	13	NA	NA	TRBJ2-5	TGTGCCAGCTCACCTTCTAGTCTGGAGACCCAGTACTTC	CASSPSSLETQYF
TRBV3-1/TRBV3-2	14	TRBD1	NA	TRBJ1-2	TGTGCCAGCAGCCCCACAGGGGCCGTTTATGGCTACACCTTC	CASSPTGAVYGYTF
TRBV6-5	13	NA	NA	TRBJ1-5	TGTGCCAGCAGCAAGGGTCAGACCCAAGCCCAGCATTTT	CASSKGQTQAQHF
TRBV27	13	TRBD1	NA	TRBJ1-6	TGTGCCAGCAGTTGGGACAGGAATTCACCCCTCCACTTT	CASSWDRNSPLHF